Listed below are T cell receptor beta chains from one sample, sequenced in a study of blood T cell repertoires in COVID-19. TCRdb's table, derived via immunoSEQ multiplex PCR, lists solely in-frame clones and lacks some. The sample yields about 210,000 clones, about 90% seen once. The sample taken for sequencing was PBMCs or T cells enriched from blood (not recorded which). These receptors were taken from a man aged 25 to 45 who had recovered from COVID-19. CDR3s include the opening cysteine and the closing phenylalanine or tryptophan. Each record gives: D gene, CDR3 length, clone size, J gene, V gene, CDR3 DNA, CDR3 protein. D genes are given only for firm matches. The listing skips clone size in some rows; elsewhere it reads once, few, many or a size class.

TRBD1,15,few,TRBJ2-2,TRBV27,TGTGCCAGCAGATCTGACAGGGGGGGGACCGGGGAGCTGTTTTTT,CASRSDRGGTGELFF
TRBD2,17,-,TRBJ2-1,TRBV15,TGTGCCACCAGCAGATCCTATTCTAGCGGACCCTACAATGAGCAGTTCTTC,CATSRSYSSGPYNEQFF
-,12,-,TRBJ1-3,TRBV29-1,TGCAGCGTTGAGGCGGGTTTAAACACCATATATTTT,CSVEAGLNTIYF
-,13,few,TRBJ1-5,TRBV4-3,TGCGCCAGCAGCCAGAGGGTAAATCAGCCCCAGCATTTT,CASSQRVNQPQHF
TRBD1,16,once,TRBJ1-5,TRBV19,TGTGCCAGTAGTATGGGGGTCGACAGGGCTTGGCAGCCCCAGCATTTT,CASSMGVDRAWQPQHF
TRBD2,16,-,TRBJ2-1,TRBV19,TGTGCCAGTAGTGGAACAAGCGGGAGGGCGTTCAATGAGCAGTTCTTC,CASSGTSGRAFNEQFF
-,15,-,TRBJ2-7,TRBV4-3,TGCGCCAGCAGCCAAGAGGTCAGTCGGGACTACGAGCAGTACTTC,CASSQEVSRDYEQYF
-,12,-,TRBJ2-7,TRBV28,TGTGCCAGCGGAACAGGACAAACCGAGCAGTACTTC,CASGTGQTEQYF
TRBD2,15,-,TRBJ2-1,TRBV9,TGTGCCAGCAGCGACGGGACTAGCGGGAAGGTTGAGCAGTTCTTC,CASSDGTSGKVEQFF
TRBD2,16,many,TRBJ2-1,TRBV5-1,TGCGCCAGCAGCTCGCGAACTAGCGGGGGGCTTAATGAGCAGTTCTTC,CASSSRTSGGLNEQFF
TRBD2,15,once,TRBJ2-7,TRBV9,TGTGCCAGCAGCGCGGGACTAGCGGGGAACTACGAGCAGTACTTC,CASSAGLAGNYEQYF
-,15,-,TRBJ2-4,TRBV14,TGTGCCAGCAGCTTGACAGGTGGGGCCAAAAACATTCAGTACTTC,CASSLTGGAKNIQYF
-,14,-,TRBJ1-5,TRBV15,TGTGCCACCAGCAGAGTTCTCGGGAATCAGCCCCAGCATTTT,CATSRVLGNQPQHF
TRBD2,15,-,TRBJ2-3,TRBV7-9,TGTGCCAGCAACCGAGTAGCGGGAGCCACAGATACGCAGTATTTT,CASNRVAGATDTQYF
-,12,-,TRBJ1-2,TRBV7-2,TGTGCCAGCAGCTTGGTAGCCTATGGCTACACCTTC,CASSLVAYGYTF
TRBD2,15,-,TRBJ2-1,TRBV3-1/TRBV3-2,TGTGCCAGCAGCCAATCGGGACTAGCGGGGCGAGAGCAGTTCTTC,CASSQSGLAGREQFF
-,15,-,TRBJ2-2,TRBV7-9,TGTGCCAGCAGCTTTGAGGGAGTGAACACCGGGGAGCTGTTTTTT,CASSFEGVNTGELFF
TRBD1,15,-,TRBJ1-5,TRBV27,TGTGCCAGCAGTCCAGACAGGGCGCGCAATCAGCCCCAGCATTTT,CASSPDRARNQPQHF
TRBD2,15,-,TRBJ2-5,TRBV7-9,TGTGCCAGCAGCCGACTAGCGGGAATTCAAGAGACCCAGTACTTC,CASSRLAGIQETQYF
-,12,-,TRBJ2-2,TRBV27,TGTGCCAGCAGAGGGGCCGCCGGGGAGCTGTTTTTT,CASRGAAGELFF
TRBD1,15,-,TRBJ2-5,TRBV27,TGTGCCAGCAGTCCCCGGGACAGGGGATCAGAGACCCAGTACTTC,CASSPRDRGSETQYF
TRBD2,18,-,TRBJ2-1,TRBV7-2,TGTGCCAGCAGCCGGACTAGCGGGAGCGGGAGGCCTTACAATGAGCAGTTCTTC,CASSRTSGSGRPYNEQFF
TRBD2,16,-,TRBJ2-1,TRBV9,TGTGCCAGCAGCGCCCGAGCGGGACTCTTTTACAATGAGCAGTTCTTC,CASSARAGLFYNEQFF
-,12,-,TRBJ2-2,TRBV3-1/TRBV3-2,TGTGCCAGCAGAAAATTCGGCGGGGAGCTGTTTTTT,CASRKFGGELFF
TRBD1,16,-,TRBJ1-6,TRBV16,TGTGCCAGCAGCCCTATTGGGACAGGTTATAATTCACCCCTCCACTTT,CASSPIGTGYNSPLHF
TRBD2,16,-,TRBJ2-7,TRBV5-3,TGTGCCAGAAGCTTGGATCGGCGGGAGGGCCTGAGCGAGCAGTACTTC,CARSLDRREGLSEQYF
-,15,-,TRBJ1-5,TRBV18,TGTGCCAGCTCACCCTTGACTCTTAGCAATCAGCCCCAGCATTTT,CASSPLTLSNQPQHF
-,15,-,TRBJ2-5,TRBV30,TGTGCCTGGACCAGACCATGGGGGCGACAAGAGACCCAGTACTTC,CAWTRPWGRQETQYF
-,14,-,TRBJ2-1,TRBV29-1,TGCAGCGTTAAGGTGGGGGGCTCCTACAATGAGCAGTTCTTC,CSVKVGGSYNEQFF
-,15,once,TRBJ1-5,TRBV6-1,TGTGCCAGCAGTGAAACCAGAAATAGCAATCAGCCCCAGCATTTT,CASSETRNSNQPQHF
-,12,-,TRBJ2-1,TRBV5-1,TGCGCCAGCAGCTTGAGACTGAGTGAGCAGTTCTTC,CASSLRLSEQFF
-,13,-,TRBJ2-7,TRBV28,TGTGCCAGCAGTTTCGTCCAGGCCTACGAGCAGTACTTC,CASSFVQAYEQYF
-,15,-,TRBJ2-4,TRBV7-9,TGTGCCAGCAGACCGGTGGATCAAACAGAAAACATTCAGTACTTC,CASRPVDQTENIQYF
TRBD2,16,-,TRBJ2-1,TRBV5-1,TGCGCCAGCAGCTTGGAGGCTAGCGGGAGTGGCTATGAGCAGTTCTTC,CASSLEASGSGYEQFF
-,14,-,TRBJ2-5,TRBV5-1,TGCGCCAGCAGCTTGTCTGCCGGGGAAGAGACCCAGTACTTC,CASSLSAGEETQYF
TRBD1,13,few,TRBJ1-2,TRBV7-2,TGTGCCAGCAGCTTCCGGGACAGGACTGGCTACACCTTC,CASSFRDRTGYTF
TRBD1,14,-,TRBJ1-6,TRBV5-4,TGTGCCAGCAGCTCGGGACAGGGTGGGTCACCCCTCCACTTT,CASSSGQGGSPLHF
TRBD2,16,-,TRBJ2-1,TRBV15,TGTGCCACCAGCAGAGTTTCGCGGGAGCCCTACAATGAGCAGTTCTTC,CATSRVSREPYNEQFF
-,17,-,TRBJ1-4,TRBV27,TGTGCCAGCAGTTCCCGTGTGAGGCAGGGTGTTGGTGAAAAACTGTTTTTT,CASSSRVRQGVGEKLFF
-,12,-,TRBJ1-2,TRBV29-1,TGCAGCGGTCAAACAGGGCTTGGAGGCTACACCTTC,CSGQTGLGGYTF
TRBD1,15,-,TRBJ2-7,TRBV27,TGTGCCAGCAGTCCCGGGACAGGAGTTACCTACGAGCAGTACTTC,CASSPGTGVTYEQYF
-,14,-,TRBJ1-3,TRBV9,TGTGCCAGCAGCGGAGGGTCCTCTGGAAACACCATATATTTT,CASSGGSSGNTIYF
TRBD1,15,-,TRBJ1-4,TRBV6-5,TGTGCCAGCAGTCAATTCCGGGACAGCGGTTGGAAACTGTTTTTT,CASSQFRDSGWKLFF
TRBD2,18,-,TRBJ2-6,TRBV28,TGTGCCAGCAGTTTATGGGCTAGCGGGAGCTCTGGGGCCAACGTCCTGACTTTC,CASSLWASGSSGANVLTF
-,13,few,TRBJ2-7,TRBV13,TGTGCCAGCAGCTTGCCAGGGACCTACGAGCAGTACTTC,CASSLPGTYEQYF
-,13,-,TRBJ2-7,TRBV29-1,TGCAGCGTTATTAGCGAGATCTCCTACGAGCAGTACTTC,CSVISEISYEQYF
TRBD1,14,few,TRBJ1-2,TRBV27,TGTGCCAGCAGTTTATCGGGGACAGGGAACCTCTACACCTTC,CASSLSGTGNLYTF
-,13,-,TRBJ1-2,TRBV27,TGTGCCAGCCGTCCAGGGTCACACTATGGCTACACCTTC,CASRPGSHYGYTF
TRBD2,15,-,TRBJ2-3,TRBV20-1,TGCAGTGCTAGTCTGCGGGGGGGCGGGACAGATACGCAGTATTTT,CSASLRGGGTDTQYF